These 10 T cell receptor beta chains originate from one sample sequenced in a study of T cell responses to AZD1222 COVID-19 vaccine. Profiling relied on immunoSEQ multiplex PCR, and the TCRdb table lists in-frame clones only, not all of them. This table has 79,000 or so clones, roughly nine tenths appearing once. Source: peripheral blood, taken 28 days after the second AZD1222 dose. These TCRs come from an adult who received the AZD1222 COVID-19 vaccine.

The chain is built from TRBV4-2 and TRBJ2-6; no firm D call. V gave up 1 base and J gave up 0 bases, with 19 bases separating them. The CDR3 consists of 20 residues. The V gene's germline CDR1 is LGHNA and CDR2 YNFKEQ. CDR3 protein: CASSQATDSAKYSGANVLTF. Here the CDR3 DNA reads TGTGCCAGCAGCCAAGCAACGGATTCAGCCAAGTACTCTGGGGCCAACGTCCTGACTTTC.

The chain is built from TRBV6-2 or TRBV6-3 and TRBJ1-1; maybe TRBD1 (5 bases). The ends were cut back, 2 bases at V and 5 bases at J, with 9 bases in the middle. Germline V gene data show CDR1 as MNHEY and CDR2 as SVGEGT. The CDR3 consists of 13 residues. In DNA, the CDR3 is TGTGCCAGCAGTTACGGGGGGGGGACTGAAGCTTTCTTT. This translates into CASSYGGGTEAFF.

V and J are TRBV30 and TRBJ1-2, with D tentatively TRBD1 (5 bases). Trimming stripped 8 bases from V and 0 bases from J, with 19 bases between. The CDR3 length is 15 residues. Germline-derived CDR1 and CDR2 are GTSNPN and SVGIG (reference sequence). The chain's CDR3 is CAASIWGIANYGYTF. CDR3 DNA: TGTGCCGCGTCAATTTGGGGGATAGCTAACTATGGCTACACCTTC.

The chain recombines TRBV5-1 with TRBJ2-3, with TRBD1 matching 7 bases. The CDR3 spans 15 residues. The J segment lost 4 bases and the V segment lost 0 bases, leaving 5 bases of the junction unmatched. Germline V lookup: CDR1 SGHRS, CDR2 YFSETQ. The CDR3 DNA reads as TGCGCCAGCAGCTTGGAGGGGGCGGGCGCAGATACGCAGTATTTT. Translation gives CASSLEGAGADTQYF.

The J gene is TRBJ1-5, the V gene TRBV7-2, with 8 bases fitting TRBD1. This CDR3 has 15 amino acids. J gave up 6 bases and V 1 base, and 5 bases lay outside the gene matches. In germline, CDR1 is SGHTA, CDR2 FQGNSA. The CDR3 DNA reads as TGTGCCAGCAGCTTAGGCGGACAGGGACTTCAGCCCCAGCATTTT. Its translation is CASSLGGQGLQPQHF.

The V gene is TRBV4-1, the J gene TRBJ1-2; 8 nucleotides line up with TRBD1. CDR3 length: 14 residues. The ends lost 2 bases at V and 7 bases at J; junction bases unmatched: 6. Germline V gene lookup returns CDR1 MGHRA and CDR2 YSYEKL. The CDR3 here is CASSQPGQGGGYTF. CDR3 nucleotide sequence: TGCGCCAGCAGCCAACCCGGACAGGGCGGTGGCTACACCTTC.

The chain employs TRBV2 and TRBJ2-3; D might be TRBD1 (6 bases). In germline, CDR1 is SNHLY, CDR2 FYNNEI. Trimming cost V 6 bases and J 2 bases, with 12 bases left between them. CDR3 length equals 14 residues. CDR3 in amino acids: CASRGADNTDTQYF. For the CDR3, the DNA is TGTGCCAGCAGGGGGGCGGATAACACAGATACGCAGTATTTT.

This chain joins TRBV9 and TRBJ1-1, with TRBD1 matching 10 bases. From germline, CDR1 is SGDLS and CDR2 YYNGEE. This CDR3 has 17 residues. V lost 2 bases to trimming and J lost 1 base; unmatched junction nucleotides: 8. The CDR3 spells CASSVAPGTGANTEAFF. The CDR3 bases are TGTGCCAGCAGCGTGGCACCCGGGACAGGGGCGAACACTGAAGCTTTCTTT.

The chain uses TRBV2 and TRBJ1-1; D is ambiguous. Germline CDR1 SNHLY, CDR2 FYNNEI. The V end was cut by 6 bases, the J end by 10 bases, with 9 bases between. The CDR3 totals 10 residues. CDR3 loop: CASSPVPAFF. The CDR3 bases are TGTGCCAGCAGCCCGGTACCAGCTTTCTTT. Drawing the rest from reference TRBV2 and TRBJ1-1, the complete variable domain is EPEVTQTPSHQVTQMGQEVILRCVPISNHLYFYWYRQILGQKVEFLVSFYNNEISEKSEIFDDQFSVERPDGSNFTLKIRSTKLEDSAMYFCASSPVPAFFGQGTRLTVV.

The rearrangement links TRBV7-2 to TRBJ1-2, with 7 bases lining up with TRBD1. The V gene end was trimmed by 5 bases and the J gene end by 7 bases; junction bases not matched to a gene: 7. The CDR3 totals 13 residues. From germline, CDR1 is SGHTA and CDR2 FQGNSA. CDR3 residues: CASSVGQDGGYTF. As DNA, the CDR3 is TGTGCCAGCAGCGTTGGACAGGATGGTGGCTACACCTTC.